This is a list of T cell receptor beta chains from one sample in a study of T-cell memory formation after mild COVID-19. Each CDR3 protein gets one entry after TCRdb re-called the 5' RACE reads with MiXCR. Here the sample spans fewer than 350,000 distinct CDR3 sequences, approximately 16% being singletons. Sequencing was done on a sample of PBMCs or a T cell subset sorted from them (not recorded which). These receptor sequences come from a man between 18 and 29 years old who had mild COVID-19 (a few samples of this study predate the infection). Cell type and time point are not known. Each CDR3 is given with its conserved first and last residue. The order of the fields is D gene, J gene, clone size, V gene, CDR3 length, CDR3 protein, CDR3 DNA. D genes are given only for firm matches. Expanded clones are given a class, and other clones once, few, many or no size at all.

d_call: TRBD1; j_call: TRBJ2-2; clone_size: many; v_call: TRBV5-1; cdr3_length: 16; cdr3_aa: CASSPRGRGQTGELFF; cdr3_nt: TGCGCCAGCAGCCCCCGAGGAAGGGGACAGACCGGGGAGCTGTTTTTT
d_call: -; j_call: TRBJ1-5; clone_size: -; v_call: TRBV9; cdr3_length: 14; cdr3_aa: CASSVGAGDQPQHF; cdr3_nt: TGTGCCAGCAGCGTGGGGGCAGGGGATCAGCCCCAGCATTTT
d_call: TRBD2; j_call: TRBJ2-2; clone_size: many; v_call: TRBV9; cdr3_length: 16; cdr3_aa: CASSFRGGAGTGELFF; cdr3_nt: TGTGCCAGCAGCTTCCGCGGGGGGGCGGGCACCGGGGAGCTGTTTTTT
d_call: -; j_call: TRBJ2-1; clone_size: many; v_call: TRBV10-3; cdr3_length: 16; cdr3_aa: CAISESPGSSYNEQFF; cdr3_nt: TGTGCCATCAGTGAGAGTCCTGGGAGTAGTTACAATGAGCAGTTCTTC
d_call: -; j_call: TRBJ2-3; clone_size: few; v_call: TRBV19; cdr3_length: 15; cdr3_aa: CASSIAGKSTDTQYF; cdr3_nt: TGTGCCAGTAGTATCGCGGGGAAAAGCACAGATACGCAGTATTTT
d_call: -; j_call: TRBJ1-1; clone_size: -; v_call: TRBV29-1; cdr3_length: 9; cdr3_aa: CSVGGMAFF; cdr3_nt: TGCAGCGTGGGAGGGATGGCTTTCTTT
d_call: TRBD2; j_call: TRBJ2-7; clone_size: -; v_call: TRBV5-1; cdr3_length: 16; cdr3_aa: CASSWTSGGTLNEQYF; cdr3_nt: TGCGCCAGCAGCTGGACTAGCGGGGGGACACTTAACGAGCAGTACTTC
d_call: TRBD1; j_call: TRBJ2-3; clone_size: -; v_call: TRBV12-5; cdr3_length: 15; cdr3_aa: CASGDDRASTDTQYF; cdr3_nt: TGTGCTAGTGGGGACGACAGGGCGAGCACAGATACGCAGTATTTT
d_call: TRBD2; j_call: TRBJ2-3; clone_size: few; v_call: TRBV7-3; cdr3_length: 19; cdr3_aa: CASSQTVSLAGDFTDTQYF; cdr3_nt: TGTGCCAGCAGCCAAACGGTTTCGCTAGCGGGGGACTTCACAGATACGCAGTATTTT
d_call: -; j_call: TRBJ2-1; clone_size: many; v_call: TRBV14; cdr3_length: 14; cdr3_aa: CASSQESRRDEQFF; cdr3_nt: TGTGCCAGCAGCCAAGAGTCCAGAAGAGATGAGCAGTTCTTC
d_call: -; j_call: TRBJ1-1; clone_size: few; v_call: TRBV18; cdr3_length: 13; cdr3_aa: CASSPSISAEAFF; cdr3_nt: TGTGCCAGCTCACCTAGTATAAGCGCTGAAGCTTTCTTT
d_call: TRBD1; j_call: TRBJ1-1; clone_size: -; v_call: TRBV6-1; cdr3_length: 15; cdr3_aa: CASSGIQGAGTEAFF; cdr3_nt: TGTGCCAGCAGTGGGATACAGGGGGCAGGCACTGAAGCTTTCTTT
d_call: -; j_call: TRBJ2-6; clone_size: few; v_call: TRBV6-6; cdr3_length: 16; cdr3_aa: CASTIRQSSGANVLTF; cdr3_nt: TGTGCCAGCACTATCAGACAGAGCTCTGGGGCCAACGTCCTGACTTTC
d_call: -; j_call: TRBJ2-3; clone_size: -; v_call: TRBV2; cdr3_length: 11; cdr3_aa: CASSDRGTQYF; cdr3_nt: TGTGCCAGCAGTGACCGTGGGACGCAGTATTTT
d_call: -; j_call: TRBJ1-1; clone_size: few; v_call: TRBV27; cdr3_length: 16; cdr3_aa: CATTNLGKGNSTEAFF; cdr3_nt: TGTGCCACCACCAACCTAGGGAAGGGGAACAGCACTGAAGCTTTCTTT
d_call: TRBD1; j_call: TRBJ1-5; clone_size: -; v_call: TRBV19; cdr3_length: 15; cdr3_aa: CASTSSTGASQPQHF; cdr3_nt: TGTGCCAGTACCTCTTCGACAGGGGCTTCTCAGCCCCAGCATTTT
d_call: -; j_call: TRBJ1-2; clone_size: -; v_call: TRBV9; cdr3_length: 13; cdr3_aa: CASSVGTNYGYTF; cdr3_nt: TGTGCCAGCAGCGTAGGGACTAACTATGGCTACACCTTC
d_call: -; j_call: TRBJ1-1; clone_size: many; v_call: TRBV6-6; cdr3_length: 13; cdr3_aa: CASSYEGNTEAFF; cdr3_nt: TGTGCCAGCAGTTACGAAGGGAACACTGAAGCTTTCTTT
d_call: TRBD1; j_call: TRBJ2-3; clone_size: few; v_call: TRBV5-4; cdr3_length: 15; cdr3_aa: CASSLPGQGADTQYF; cdr3_nt: TGTGCCAGCAGCTTGCCCGGACAGGGGGCAGATACGCAGTATTTT
d_call: -; j_call: TRBJ1-2; clone_size: -; v_call: TRBV7-3; cdr3_length: 13; cdr3_aa: CASSFREGGDYTF; cdr3_nt: TGTGCCAGCAGCTTCCGTGAGGGGGGCGACTACACCTTC
d_call: TRBD1; j_call: TRBJ1-4; clone_size: few; v_call: TRBV5-1; cdr3_length: 15; cdr3_aa: CASSPQGATNEKLFF; cdr3_nt: TGCGCCAGCAGCCCACAGGGGGCAACTAATGAAAAACTGTTTTTT
d_call: -; j_call: TRBJ1-5; clone_size: -; v_call: TRBV15; cdr3_length: 21; cdr3_aa: CATSRDRLRPDTNYSNQPQHF; cdr3_nt: TGTGCCACCAGCAGAGATCGGTTGCGTCCGGACACTAACTATAGCAATCAGCCCCAGCATTTT
d_call: TRBD1; j_call: TRBJ1-1; clone_size: -; v_call: TRBV6-2/TRBV6-3; cdr3_length: 16; cdr3_aa: CASMIRDREMNTEAFF; cdr3_nt: TGTGCCAGCATGATCCGGGACAGGGAGATGAACACTGAAGCTTTCTTT
d_call: -; j_call: TRBJ2-1; clone_size: few; v_call: TRBV29-1; cdr3_length: 11; cdr3_aa: CSFEELFEQFF; cdr3_nt: TGCAGCTTTGAAGAGCTCTTCGAGCAGTTCTTC
d_call: -; j_call: TRBJ1-2; clone_size: few; v_call: TRBV5-5; cdr3_length: 16; cdr3_aa: CASSLSKGGDPYGYTF; cdr3_nt: TGTGCCAGCAGCCTATCCAAGGGGGGGGACCCCTATGGCTACACCTTC
d_call: -; j_call: TRBJ1-3; clone_size: -; v_call: TRBV28; cdr3_length: 15; cdr3_aa: CASDSAPTSGNTIYF; cdr3_nt: TGTGCCAGCGACAGCGCCCCAACCTCTGGAAACACCATATATTTT
d_call: -; j_call: TRBJ2-1; clone_size: few; v_call: TRBV6-5; cdr3_length: 14; cdr3_aa: CASKTTASGPGMFF; cdr3_nt: TGTGCCAGCAAAACTACCGCCAGCGGTCCTGGGATGTTCTTC
d_call: -; j_call: TRBJ2-3; clone_size: -; v_call: TRBV30; cdr3_length: 13; cdr3_aa: CAWSQGPTDTQYF; cdr3_nt: TGTGCCTGGAGTCAGGGACCCACAGATACGCAGTATTTT
d_call: TRBD1; j_call: TRBJ1-1; clone_size: -; v_call: TRBV27; cdr3_length: 15; cdr3_aa: CASSSRDRPNTEAFF; cdr3_nt: TGTGCCAGCAGTTCCCGGGACAGGCCGAACACTGAAGCTTTCTTT
d_call: TRBD1; j_call: TRBJ2-3; clone_size: few; v_call: TRBV29-1; cdr3_length: 13; cdr3_aa: CSTGQRSTDTQYF; cdr3_nt: TGCAGCACGGGACAGAGAAGCACAGATACGCAGTATTTT
d_call: -; j_call: TRBJ1-3; clone_size: few; v_call: TRBV10-3; cdr3_length: 11; cdr3_aa: CAISLKDTIYF; cdr3_nt: TGTGCCATCAGTCTTAAAGACACCATATATTTT
d_call: -; j_call: TRBJ2-5; clone_size: few; v_call: TRBV2; cdr3_length: 13; cdr3_aa: CASRYPRAETQYF; cdr3_nt: TGTGCCAGCAGGTACCCGAGGGCAGAGACCCAGTACTTC
d_call: -; j_call: TRBJ1-5; clone_size: few; v_call: TRBV4-1; cdr3_length: 14; cdr3_aa: CASSHPLSNQPQHF; cdr3_nt: TGCGCCAGCAGCCATCCCTTGAGCAATCAGCCCCAGCATTTT
d_call: -; j_call: TRBJ2-3; clone_size: few; v_call: TRBV12-3/TRBV12-4; cdr3_length: 14; cdr3_aa: CASSRIRGTDTQYF; cdr3_nt: TGTGCCAGCAGTAGGATCCGGGGCACAGATACGCAGTATTTT
d_call: -; j_call: TRBJ2-7; clone_size: many; v_call: TRBV20-1; cdr3_length: 12; cdr3_aa: CSARDLTHEQYF; cdr3_nt: TGCAGTGCTAGAGATCTGACCCACGAGCAGTACTTC
d_call: -; j_call: TRBJ2-3; clone_size: -; v_call: TRBV9; cdr3_length: 15; cdr3_aa: CASSVGLLDTDTQYF; cdr3_nt: TGTGCCAGCAGCGTAGGTCTGTTAGACACAGATACGCAGTATTTT
d_call: -; j_call: TRBJ1-1; clone_size: -; v_call: TRBV10-3; cdr3_length: 16; cdr3_aa: CAISTDGSQLNTEAFF; cdr3_nt: TGTGCCATCAGTACCGACGGTAGCCAATTGAACACTGAAGCTTTCTTT
d_call: -; j_call: TRBJ2-5; clone_size: few; v_call: TRBV13; cdr3_length: 14; cdr3_aa: CASSLLAQQETQYF; cdr3_nt: TGTGCCAGCAGCCTATTAGCACAGCAAGAGACCCAGTACTTC
d_call: -; j_call: TRBJ1-3; clone_size: few; v_call: TRBV3-1; cdr3_length: 14; cdr3_aa: CASSHVRDGNTIYF; cdr3_nt: TGTGCCAGCAGCCATGTCCGGGACGGAAACACCATATATTTT